This TCR beta chain appears in the sequencing data of a study of blood T cells in healthy people across ages. Study-level points and caveats: Both naive CD4+ cell counts and diversity were greater in long-lived donors than in aged donors. Diversity estimates from one million T cells were considered underestimates.

A second PCR, run for about 7 to 12 cycles, used a sample-barcoded 5' primer plus a J-beta primer mix. Every cDNA was tagged by a template-switch adaptor with 12 random nucleotides. TCRdb re-analysed the 5' RACE reads in MiXCR, keeping a single row per CDR3 protein. The table includes more than 700,000 distinct CDR3 sequences, about 47% detected once. This CDR3 is built from 13 residues. The V gene end was trimmed by 5 bases and the J gene end by 6 bases; junction bases not matched to a gene: 5. Germline V gives CDR1 DFQATT, CDR2 SNEGSKA (reference sequence). Note on this clonotype: Its matching antigen is unknown.

What was sequenced was blood. The rearrangement joins TRBV20-1 to TRBJ1-5, with TRBD1 matching 9 bases. The sequence was collected from an older man in good health. The CDR3 nucleotides are TGCAGTGCTCCACAGGGGGCAAGTCAGCCCCAGCATTTT. Its translation: CSAPQGASQPQHF.